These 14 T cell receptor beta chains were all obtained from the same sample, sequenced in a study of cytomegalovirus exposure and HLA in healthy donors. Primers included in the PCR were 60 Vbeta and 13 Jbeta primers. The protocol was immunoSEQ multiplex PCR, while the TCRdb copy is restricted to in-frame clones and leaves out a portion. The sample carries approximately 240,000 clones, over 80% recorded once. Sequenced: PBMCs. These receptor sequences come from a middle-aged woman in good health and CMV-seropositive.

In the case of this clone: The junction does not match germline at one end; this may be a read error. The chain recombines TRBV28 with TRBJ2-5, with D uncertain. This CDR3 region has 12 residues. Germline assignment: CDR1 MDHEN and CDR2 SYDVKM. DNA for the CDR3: TGTGCCAGCAGTATATCCCAAGAGGCCCAGTACTTC. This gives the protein CASSISQEAQYF.

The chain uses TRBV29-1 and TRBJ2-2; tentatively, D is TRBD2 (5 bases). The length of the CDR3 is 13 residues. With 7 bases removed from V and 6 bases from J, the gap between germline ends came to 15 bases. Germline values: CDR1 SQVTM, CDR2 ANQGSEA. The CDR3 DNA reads TGCAGCGGCGGACGGGGTGGGTCCGGGGAGCTGTTTTTT. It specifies CSGGRGGSGELFF.

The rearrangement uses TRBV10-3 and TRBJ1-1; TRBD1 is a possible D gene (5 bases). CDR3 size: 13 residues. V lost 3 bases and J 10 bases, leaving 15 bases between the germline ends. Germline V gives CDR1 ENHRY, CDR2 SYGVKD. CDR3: CAISERDSGGAFF. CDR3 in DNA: TGTGCCATCAGTGAACGCGATTCCGGGGGAGCTTTCTTT.

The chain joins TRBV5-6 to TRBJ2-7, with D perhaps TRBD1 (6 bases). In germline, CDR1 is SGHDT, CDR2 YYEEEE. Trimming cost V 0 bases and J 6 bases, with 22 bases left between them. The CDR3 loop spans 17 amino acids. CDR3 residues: CASSLVQVGAGEGEQYF. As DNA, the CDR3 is TGTGCCAGCAGCTTGGTGCAGGTCGGGGCAGGGGAAGGCGAGCAGTACTTC.

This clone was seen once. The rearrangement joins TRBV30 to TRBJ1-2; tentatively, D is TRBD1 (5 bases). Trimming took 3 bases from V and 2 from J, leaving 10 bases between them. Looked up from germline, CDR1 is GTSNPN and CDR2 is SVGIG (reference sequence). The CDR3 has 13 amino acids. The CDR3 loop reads CAWRTSGNYGYTF. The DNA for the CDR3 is TGTGCCTGGAGGACATCAGGGAACTATGGCTACACCTTC.

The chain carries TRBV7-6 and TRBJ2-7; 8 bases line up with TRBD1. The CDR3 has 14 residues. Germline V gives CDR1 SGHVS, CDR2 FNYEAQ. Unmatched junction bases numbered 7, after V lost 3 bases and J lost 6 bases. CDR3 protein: CASSLTGAPSEQYF. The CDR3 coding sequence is TGTGCCAGCAGCTTGACAGGGGCACCCTCCGAGCAGTACTTC. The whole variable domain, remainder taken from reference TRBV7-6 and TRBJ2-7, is GAGVSQSPRYKVTKRGQDVALRCDPISGHVSLYWYRQALGQGPEFLTYFNYEAQQDKSGLPNDRFSAERPEGSISTLTIQRTEQRDSAMYRCASSLTGAPSEQYFGPGTRLTVT.

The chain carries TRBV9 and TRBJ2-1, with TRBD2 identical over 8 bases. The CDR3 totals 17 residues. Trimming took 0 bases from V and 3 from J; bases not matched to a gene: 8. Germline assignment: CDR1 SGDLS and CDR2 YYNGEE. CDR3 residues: CASSVGAGAGDYNEQFF. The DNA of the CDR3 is TGTGCCAGCAGCGTAGGGGCGGGAGCGGGAGACTACAATGAGCAGTTCTTC.

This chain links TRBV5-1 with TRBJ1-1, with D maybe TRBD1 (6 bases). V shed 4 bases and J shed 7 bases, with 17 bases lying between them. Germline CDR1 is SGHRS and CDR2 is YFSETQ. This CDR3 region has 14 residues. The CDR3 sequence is CASSRTGSLGEAFF. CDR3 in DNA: TGCGCCAGCAGCAGAACAGGGTCACTGGGTGAAGCTTTCTTT.

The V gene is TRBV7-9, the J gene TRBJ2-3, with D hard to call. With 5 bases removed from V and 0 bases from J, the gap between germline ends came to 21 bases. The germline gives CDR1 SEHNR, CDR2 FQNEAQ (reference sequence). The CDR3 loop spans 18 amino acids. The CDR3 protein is CASSPESLIAISTDTQYF. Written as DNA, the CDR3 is TGTGCCAGCAGCCCGGAGTCCCTTATAGCAATCAGCACAGATACGCAGTATTTT.

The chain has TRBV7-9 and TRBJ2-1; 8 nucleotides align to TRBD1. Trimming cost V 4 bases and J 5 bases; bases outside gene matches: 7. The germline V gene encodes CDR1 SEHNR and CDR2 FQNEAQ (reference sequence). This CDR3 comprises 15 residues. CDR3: CASSSLDRANNEQFF. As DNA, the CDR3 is TGTGCCAGCAGCTCCTTGGACAGGGCAAACAATGAGCAGTTCTTC.

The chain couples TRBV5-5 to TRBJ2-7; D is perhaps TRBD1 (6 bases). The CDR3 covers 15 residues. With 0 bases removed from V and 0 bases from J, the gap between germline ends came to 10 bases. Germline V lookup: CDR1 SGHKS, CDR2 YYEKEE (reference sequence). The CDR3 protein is CASSLGQATSYEQYF. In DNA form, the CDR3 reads TGTGCCAGCAGCTTGGGACAGGCCACCTCCTACGAGCAGTACTTC.

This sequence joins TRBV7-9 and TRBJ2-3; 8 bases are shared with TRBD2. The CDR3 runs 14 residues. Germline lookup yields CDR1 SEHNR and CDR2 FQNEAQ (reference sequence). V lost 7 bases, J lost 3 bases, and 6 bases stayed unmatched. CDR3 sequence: CASNRASGTDTQYF. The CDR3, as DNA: TGTGCCAGCAATCGGGCTAGCGGGACAGATACGCAGTATTTT. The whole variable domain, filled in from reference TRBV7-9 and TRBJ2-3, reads DTGVSQNPRHKITKRGQNVTFRCDPISEHNRLYWYRQTLGQGPEFLTYFQNEAQLEKSRLLSDRFSAERPKGSFSTLEIQRTEQGDSAMYLCASNRASGTDTQYFGPGTRLTVL.

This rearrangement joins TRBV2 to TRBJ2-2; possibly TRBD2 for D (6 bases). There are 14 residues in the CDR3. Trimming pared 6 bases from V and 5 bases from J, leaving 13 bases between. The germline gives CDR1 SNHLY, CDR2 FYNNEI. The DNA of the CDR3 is TGTGCCAGCAGGTCGCGGGACGTTACCGGGGAGCTGTTTTTT. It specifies CASRSRDVTGELFF. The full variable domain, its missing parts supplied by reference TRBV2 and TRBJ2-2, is EPEVTQTPSHQVTQMGQEVILRCVPISNHLYFYWYRQILGQKVEFLVSFYNNEISEKSEIFDDQFSVERPDGSNFTLKIRSTKLEDSAMYFCASRSRDVTGELFFGEGSRLTVL.

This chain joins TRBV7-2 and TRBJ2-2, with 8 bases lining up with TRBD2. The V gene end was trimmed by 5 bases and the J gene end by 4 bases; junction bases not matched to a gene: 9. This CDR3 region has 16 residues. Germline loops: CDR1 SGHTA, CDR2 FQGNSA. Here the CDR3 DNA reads TGTGCCAGCAGCCGTAGAGCGGGGGTTGCCACCGGGGAGCTGTTTTTT. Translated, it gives CASSRRAGVATGELFF.